This passage covers 3 T cell receptor beta chains from one sample sequenced in a study of cytomegalovirus exposure and HLA in healthy donors. PCR was performed using 60 Vbeta and 13 Jbeta primers. Sequencing used immunoSEQ multiplex PCR; TCRdb keeps in-frame clones, though not all of them. The repertoire includes roughly 110,000 clones, approximately 84% of them detected once, and approximately 2% sits in the top ten. The sequenced sample was PBMCs. The receptors come from a man younger than 45 in good health and CMV-seronegative.

This chain connects TRBV7-2 to TRBJ1-5, with TRBD1 matching 7 bases. CDR3 size: 13 residues. Germline values: CDR1 SGHTA, CDR2 FQGNSA. V lost 5 bases to trimming and J lost 7 bases; unmatched junction nucleotides: 5. The CDR3 DNA reads TGTGCCAGCAGCACGGGACAGCGACAGCCCCAGCATTTT. It encodes CASSTGQRQPQHF.

This chain connects TRBV18 to TRBJ1-2; D ambiguous. V lost 3 bases and J lost 5, with 19 bases in between. Per the germline V gene, CDR1 is KGHSH and CDR2 is LQKENI. The CDR3 consists of 16 residues. In DNA form, the CDR3 reads TGTGCCAGCTCACCCCTTGTGAAGGGAGAAGGGTATGGCTACACCTTC. Translating it yields CASSPLVKGEGYGYTF.

This chain links TRBV7-9 with TRBJ1-3, with TRBD1 matching over 7 bases. The CDR3 spans 15 residues. The germline V gene encodes CDR1 SEHNR and CDR2 FQNEAQ (reference sequence). V dropped 5 bases and J dropped 3; count of bases not matched to a gene: 7. CDR3 sequence (DNA): TGTGCCAGCAGCCTAGACAGGGCGGGTGGAAACACCATATATTTT. Translating it yields CASSLDRAGGNTIYF.